These 12 T cell receptor beta chains originate from one sample sequenced in a study of T-cell reconstitution after alpha-beta-depleted transplantation in children. This sample's TCRbeta library carried unique molecular identifier barcodes. TCRdb passed the PCR reads through MiXCR, listing each CDR3 protein once. This sample has approximately 1,000,000 distinct CDR3 sequences, with about 29% found just once. The sequencing used PBMCs, mostly from graft donor cells, collected 360 days after TCRalphabeta/CD19-depleted stem cell transplant. These receptors were taken from a boy under three years old who had a stem cell transplant for SCID, so the T cells may come from the graft donor.

This clonotype showed up many times. The chain carries TRBV27 and TRBJ2-1, with D hard to call. This CDR3 has 15 amino acids. In germline, CDR1 is MNHEY, CDR2 SMNVEV (reference sequence). V lost 5 bases to trimming and J lost 6 bases, with 17 bases between them. CDR3 DNA: TGTGCCAGCAGTCCCCAAGACGGGCTACTCAATGAGCAGTTCTTC. Translation: CASSPQDGLLNEQFF.

This clonotype has more than one count but fewer than ten. The chain uses TRBV25-1 and TRBJ1-2; D call uncertain. Germline loops: CDR1 MGHDK, CDR2 SYGVNS. CDR3 length: 21 residues. Trimming left V 0 bases short and J 3 bases short, with 29 bases between. The CDR3 loop is CASSEYNPLIDTGQIHYGYTF. CDR3 DNA sequence: TGTGCCAGCAGTGAATATAATCCCCTAATCGATACCGGGCAAATACACTATGGCTACACCTTC.

The V gene is TRBV5-1, the J gene TRBJ2-3, with 7 nucleotides matching TRBD1. The ends lost 5 bases at V and 0 bases at J; junction bases unmatched: 12. From germline, CDR1 is SGHRS and CDR2 YFSETQ. The CDR3 consists of 17 residues. DNA for the CDR3: TGCGCCAGCAGTTCGGGACAGAACCTGATAAGCACAGATACGCAGTATTTT. It yields the protein CASSSGQNLISTDTQYF.

The chain combines TRBV4-3 with TRBJ2-2; TRBD2 is a possible D gene (6 bases). The V gene lost 1 base and the J gene lost 2 bases, with 11 bases spanning the gap. CDR1 and CDR2 from the germline V gene are LGHNA and YSLEER. The CDR3 has 16 amino acids. CDR3 amino acids: CASSQGGSGNTGELFF. In DNA form, the CDR3 reads TGCGCCAGCAGCCAAGGGGGTAGCGGTAACACCGGGGAGCTGTTTTTT.

This chain links TRBV24-1 with TRBJ2-3, with a tentative D call TRBD2 (6 bases). CDR1 and CDR2 from the germline V gene are KGHDR and SFDVKD. V lost 3 bases and J 1 base, leaving 19 bases between the germline ends. The CDR3 length is 18 residues. As DNA, the CDR3 is TGTGCCACCAGTGATCCTCCTCTTGCGGGGCGACGCACAGATACGCAGTATTTT. It translates to CATSDPPLAGRRTDTQYF.

The rearrangement uses TRBV5-1 and TRBJ2-4; 12 bases match TRBD2. V shed 2 bases and J 3 bases; nucleotides not matched to a gene: 9. The CDR3 spans 18 residues. CDR1 is SGHRS, CDR2 YFSETQ, per germline. The CDR3, as DNA: TGCGCCAGCAGCTTAGATCCGAGACTAGCGGGGGACAAAAACATTCAGTACTTC. This sequence encodes CASSLDPRLAGDKNIQYF.

Remarks on this clonotype: One end of the junction fails to match germline, which may point to a read error. J is TRBJ2-5 and V is TRBV7-2; maybe TRBD1 (5 bases). This CDR3 spans 12 amino acids. The germline V gene has CDR1 SGHTA and CDR2 FQGNSA. The DNA for the CDR3 is TGTGCCATCCCAGGGTCCCAAGTGACCCAGTACTTC. This codes for CAIPGSQVTQYF.

This chain joins TRBV7-3 and TRBJ2-1, with unresolved D. The CDR3 extends over 17 amino acids. The V and J ends lost 4 bases and 0 bases respectively, with 16 bases between them. Germline V gene lookup returns CDR1 SGHTA and CDR2 FQGTGA. The CDR3 region is CASSSQPLVASYNEQFF. The DNA of the CDR3 is TGTGCCAGCAGCTCTCAGCCCCTAGTTGCCTCCTACAATGAGCAGTTCTTC.

CDR3 region: CSARTDRAQYF. CDR3 nucleotides: TGCAGTGCTAGAACGGACAGGGCCCAGTACTTC. The chain recombines TRBV20-1 with TRBJ2-5; 8 bases are a match to TRBD1. The CDR3 has 11 residues. Germline CDR1 DFQATT, CDR2 SNEGSKA (reference sequence). V trimming: 2 bases; J trimming: 9 bases; junction bases outside the gene matches: 2.

This clonotype was counted many times. The chain employs TRBV28 and TRBJ2-5; 7 nucleotides match TRBD1. The ends lost 2 bases at V and 7 bases at J; junction bases unmatched: 1. The CDR3 is 12 amino acids. Germline V gene sequence: CDR1 MDHEN, CDR2 SYDVKM. CDR3 DNA: TGTGCCAGCAGTTTAAACAGGGGGACCCAGTACTTC. This encodes CASSLNRGTQYF. Supplemented by reference TRBV28 and TRBJ2-5, the full variable domain reads DVKVTQSSRYLVKRTGEKVFLECVQDMDHENMFWYRQDPGLGLRLIYFSYDVKMKEKGDIPEGYSVSREKKERFSLILESASTNQTSMYLCASSLNRGTQYFGPGTRLLVL.

This CDR3 is CASSLGPQGIWTTGELFF. CDR3 in DNA: TGTGCCAGCAGCTTAGGCCCACAGGGTATATGGACCACCGGGGAGCTGTTTTTT. This chain connects TRBV11-1 to TRBJ2-2; maybe TRBD1 (6 bases). Deletions cut 1 base from V and 4 bases from J, with 19 bases between. Germline CDR1 is SGHAT and CDR2 is FQDESV (reference sequence). The CDR3 contains 18 residues.

There are a few counts of this clonotype. This chain joins TRBV9 and TRBJ2-5; the D gene is possibly TRBD2 (6 bases). V gave up 2 bases and J gave up 0 bases, with 11 bases separating them. This CDR3 region has 15 residues. Germline loops: CDR1 SGDLS, CDR2 YYNGEE. The CDR3: CASSVVGGYQETQYF. The CDR3 DNA is TGTGCCAGCAGCGTGGTTGGAGGGTACCAAGAGACCCAGTACTTC.